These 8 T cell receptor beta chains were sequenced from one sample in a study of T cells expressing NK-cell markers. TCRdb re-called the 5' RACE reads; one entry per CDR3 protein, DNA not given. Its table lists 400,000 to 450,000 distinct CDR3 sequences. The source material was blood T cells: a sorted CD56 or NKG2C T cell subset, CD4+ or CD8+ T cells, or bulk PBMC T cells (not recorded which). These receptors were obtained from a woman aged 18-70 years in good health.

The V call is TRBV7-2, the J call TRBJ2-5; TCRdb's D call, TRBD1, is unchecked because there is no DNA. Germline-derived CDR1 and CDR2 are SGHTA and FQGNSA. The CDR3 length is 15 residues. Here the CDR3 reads CASTNKEGGQETQYF.

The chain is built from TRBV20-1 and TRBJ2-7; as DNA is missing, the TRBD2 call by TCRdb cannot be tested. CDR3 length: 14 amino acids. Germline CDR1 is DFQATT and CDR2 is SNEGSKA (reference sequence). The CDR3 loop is CSAKGLARAYEQYF.

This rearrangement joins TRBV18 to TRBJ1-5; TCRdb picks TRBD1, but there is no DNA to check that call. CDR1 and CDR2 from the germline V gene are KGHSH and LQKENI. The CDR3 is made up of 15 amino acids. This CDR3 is CASSSLGQPNQPQHF.

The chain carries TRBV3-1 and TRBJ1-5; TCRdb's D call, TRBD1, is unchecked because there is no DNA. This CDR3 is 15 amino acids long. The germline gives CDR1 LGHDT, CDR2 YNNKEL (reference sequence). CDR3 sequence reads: CASSSPETANQPQHF.

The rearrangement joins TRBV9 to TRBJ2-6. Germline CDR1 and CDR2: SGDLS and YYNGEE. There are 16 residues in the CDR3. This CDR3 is CASSVGVLSGANVLTF.

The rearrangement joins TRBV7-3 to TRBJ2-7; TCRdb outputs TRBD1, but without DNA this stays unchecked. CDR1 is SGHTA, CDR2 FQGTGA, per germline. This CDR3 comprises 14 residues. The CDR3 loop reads CASSPQGHSYEQYF.

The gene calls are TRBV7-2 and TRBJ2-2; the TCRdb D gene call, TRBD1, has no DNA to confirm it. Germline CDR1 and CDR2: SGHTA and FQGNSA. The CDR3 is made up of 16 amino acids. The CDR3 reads CASSQRPGRNTGELFF.

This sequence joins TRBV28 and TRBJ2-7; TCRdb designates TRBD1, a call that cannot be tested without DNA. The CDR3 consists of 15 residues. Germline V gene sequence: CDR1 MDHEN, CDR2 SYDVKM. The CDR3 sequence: CASSLVGQSSYEQYF.